These T cell receptor beta chains were read from a single sample in a study of T cells after yellow fever vaccination. MiXCR, applied by TCRdb to the 5' RACE reads, yields one record per CDR3 protein. The data show approximately 580,000 distinct CDR3 sequences, about 15% seen once. The sample here was PBMCs, taken about 5 days after the first yellow fever vaccination. These receptors all come from a young man who received the YFV17D yellow fever vaccine. The CDR3 runs from the conserved cysteine through the conserved F or W. The D gene is left open where the match is weak. A clone size is listed for some rows: how often the clone was seen (once, few, many), or a class if it is expanded.

size | J | V | D | DNA | CDR3
. | TRBJ2-3 | TRBV7-2 | . | TGTGCCAGCAGCTTAAATGTGGGGGCTAGCACAGATACGCAGTATTTT | CASSLNVGASTDTQYF
. | TRBJ2-4 | TRBV20-1 | . | TGCAGTGCTTACCCGGGGAACATTCAGTACTTC | CSAYPGNIQYF
. | TRBJ1-2 | TRBV5-4 | . | TGTGCCAGCAGCCAGGAGGGGTACGCCCATGGCTACACCTTC | CASSQEGYAHGYTF
few | TRBJ2-7 | TRBV20-1 | TRBD2 | TGCAGTGCCAGACGACTAGCGGATAGCTACGAGCAGTACTTC | CSARRLADSYEQYF
few | TRBJ2-6 | TRBV4-2 | TRBD2 | TGTGCCAGCAGCCAAGGTCCTAGCGGGGGGGCAGCTGGGGCCAACGTCCTGACTTTC | CASSQGPSGGAAGANVLTF
. | TRBJ2-7 | TRBV9 | . | TGTGCCAGCAGCGCCCCAGGGGCACCGAAGCAGTACTTC | CASSAPGAPKQYF
. | TRBJ2-5 | TRBV29-1 | . | TGCAGCGGCACCGCGTTCCCATTGTACCAAGAGACCCAGTACTTC | CSGTAFPLYQETQYF
. | TRBJ1-2 | TRBV7-8 | . | TGTGCCAGCAGCTCGGGGGGTTCAGGGCTAAACTATGGCTACACCTTC | CASSSGGSGLNYGYTF
few | TRBJ1-6 | TRBV27 | . | TGTGCCAGCAGTGCAGACAGCCGCCTCTATAATTCACCCCTCCACTTT | CASSADSRLYNSPLHF
. | TRBJ1-3 | TRBV12-3/TRBV12-4 | . | TGTGCCAGCAGTTTGGTTCCAGGACTCACTGGAAACACCATATATTTT | CASSLVPGLTGNTIYF
few | TRBJ2-5 | TRBV7-6 | . | TGTGCCAGCAGCCGATTAGGGGGGAGTGGGGAGACCCAGTACTTC | CASSRLGGSGETQYF
many | TRBJ2-2 | TRBV11-2 | TRBD2 | TGTGCCAGCAGCCCCGGGGGGGTCACCGGGGAGCTGTTTTTT | CASSPGGVTGELFF
. | TRBJ2-7 | TRBV5-1 | . | TGCGCCAGCACTGGGGACTCCCCCTACGAGCAGTACTTC | CASTGDSPYEQYF
. | TRBJ2-2 | TRBV4-1 | TRBD1 | TGCGCCAGCAGCGAGAGGGGCAGGGGGCTGTCGGGCGGGGAGCTGTTTTTT | CASSERGRGLSGGELFF
. | TRBJ2-6 | TRBV10-3 | . | TGTGCCATCGAATGGGGGGAGCTGGCTGGGGCCAACGTCCTGACTTTC | CAIEWGELAGANVLTF
. | TRBJ2-5 | TRBV10-3 | TRBD1 | TGTGCCATCACCGGGGACAGTTACCAAGAGACCCAGTACTTC | CAITGDSYQETQYF
many | TRBJ1-1 | TRBV4-1 | TRBD1 | TGCGCCAGCAGCCAAGAAGGGGGCAGGGTCAACACTGAAGCTTTCTTT | CASSQEGGRVNTEAFF
. | TRBJ2-2 | TRBV27 | TRBD2 | TGTGCCAGCAGTCAATGGGCTAGCGGGGGGGCTCCTGCCGGGGAGCTGTTTTTT | CASSQWASGGAPAGELFF
. | TRBJ2-7 | TRBV4-3 | . | TGCGCCAGCAGCCAAGATTATCTAGGAAACTTGGGTTTC | CASSQDYLGNLGF
. | TRBJ1-4 | TRBV20-1 | . | TGCAGTGCTCCGAGACAATCTAATGAAAAACTGTTTTTT | CSAPRQSNEKLFF
. | TRBJ2-2 | TRBV24-1 | . | TGTGCCACCAGTGGGGACTTTAACACCGGGGAGCTGTTTTTT | CATSGDFNTGELFF
. | TRBJ1-5 | TRBV6-1 | . | TGTGCCAGCAGTGAAGCGTTGGGTATCAGCAATCAGCCCCAGCATTTT | CASSEALGISNQPQHF
few | TRBJ2-1 | TRBV14 | TRBD1 | TGTGCCAGCAGCTGGCGTCCGACAGGGCTCGTGAGAAATGAGCAGTTCTTC | CASSWRPTGLVRNEQFF